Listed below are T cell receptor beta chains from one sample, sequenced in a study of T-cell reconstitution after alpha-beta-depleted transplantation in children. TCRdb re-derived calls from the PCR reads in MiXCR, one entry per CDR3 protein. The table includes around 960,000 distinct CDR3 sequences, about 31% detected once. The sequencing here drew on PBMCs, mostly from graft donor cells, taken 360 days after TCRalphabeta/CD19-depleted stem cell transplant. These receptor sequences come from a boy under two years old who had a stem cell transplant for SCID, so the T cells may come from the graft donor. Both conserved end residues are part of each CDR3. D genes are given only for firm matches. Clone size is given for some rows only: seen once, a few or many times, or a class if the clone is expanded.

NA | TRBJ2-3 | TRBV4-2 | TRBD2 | CASSQDIGTSGGTDTQYF | TGTGCCAGCAGCCAAGATATAGGGACTAGCGGTGGCACAGATACGCAGTATTTT
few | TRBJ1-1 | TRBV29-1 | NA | CSVSQGPMTEAFF | TGCAGCGTAAGTCAGGGGCCCATGACTGAAGCTTTCTTT
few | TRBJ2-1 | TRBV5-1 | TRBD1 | CASSRTGTGSYNEQFF | TGCGCCAGCAGCAGGACCGGGACAGGGTCCTACAATGAGCAGTTCTTC
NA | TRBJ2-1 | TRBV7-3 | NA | CASSVWGGREQFF | TGTGCCAGCAGCGTGTGGGGGGGGCGTGAGCAGTTCTTC
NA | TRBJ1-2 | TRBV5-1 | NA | CASSLKKRDYGYTF | TGCGCCAGCAGCCTAAAAAAACGGGACTATGGCTACACCTTC
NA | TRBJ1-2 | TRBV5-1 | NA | CASSLGRREGGGYTF | TGCGCCAGCAGCTTAGGAAGGAGGGAGGGCGGCGGCTACACCTTC
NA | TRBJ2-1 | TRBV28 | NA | CASTLMGVGTYNEQFF | TGTGCCAGCACCCTCATGGGGGTAGGGACCTACAATGAGCAGTTCTTC
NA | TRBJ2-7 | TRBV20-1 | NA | CSASRSPSYEQYF | TGCAGTGCTAGTCGCAGTCCGTCCTACGAGCAGTACTTC
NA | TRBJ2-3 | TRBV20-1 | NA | CSARRRSVTDTQYF | TGCAGTGCTAGGAGGCGGAGTGTAACAGATACGCAGTATTTT
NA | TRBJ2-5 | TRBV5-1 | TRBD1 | CASSQTRTGGKETQYF | TGCGCCAGCAGCCAAACCCGGACAGGGGGTAAAGAGACCCAGTACTTC
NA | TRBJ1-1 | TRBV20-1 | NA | CSARGRYVLEAFF | TGCAGTGCTCGGGGCAGATATGTCCTTGAAGCTTTCTTT
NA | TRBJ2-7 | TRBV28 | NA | CASQDDYEQYF | TGTGCCAGCCAAGACGACTACGAGCAGTACTTC
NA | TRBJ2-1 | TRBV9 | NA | CASSVDLGLSSYNEQFF | TGTGCCAGCAGCGTAGATTTGGGATTGAGCTCCTACAATGAGCAGTTCTTC
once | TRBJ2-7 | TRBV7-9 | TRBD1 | CASSLTGVVREQYF | TGTGCCAGCAGCCTTACAGGGGTGGTCCGCGAGCAGTACTTC
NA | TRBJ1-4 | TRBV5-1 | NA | CASSFLEGRSEKLFF | TGCGCCAGCAGCTTCCTTGAGGGGCGGAGTGAAAAACTGTTTTTT
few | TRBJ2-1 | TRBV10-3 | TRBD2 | CAISELGGSYNEQFF | TGTGCCATCAGTGAGCTCGGGGGGTCCTACAATGAGCAGTTCTTC
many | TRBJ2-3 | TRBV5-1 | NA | CASSPGTPSTDTQYF | TGTGCCAGCAGCCCCGGGACTCCCTCCACAGATACGCAGTATTTT
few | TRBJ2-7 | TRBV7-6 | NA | CASSVAGLWNEQYF | TGTGCCAGCAGCGTTGCGGGACTCTGGAACGAGCAGTACTTC
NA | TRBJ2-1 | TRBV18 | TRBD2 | CASSPPGLAGNYNEQFF | TGTGCCAGCTCACCACCAGGACTAGCGGGGAACTACAATGAGCAGTTCTTC
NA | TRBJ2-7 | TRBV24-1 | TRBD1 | CATSDPRTGSEQYF | TGTGCCACCAGTGACCCTCGGACAGGGAGCGAGCAGTACTTC
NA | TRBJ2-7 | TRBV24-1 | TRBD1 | CATSDSFSDRGYSYEQYF | TGTGCCACCAGTGATTCTTTTTCGGACAGGGGGTATTCCTACGAGCAGTACTTC
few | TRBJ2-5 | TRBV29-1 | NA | CSVKQGQETQYF | TGCAGCGTGAAACAGGGACAAGAGACCCAGTACTTC
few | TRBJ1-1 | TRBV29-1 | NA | CSAERGWAEAFF | TGCAGCGCCGAAAGGGGTTGGGCTGAAGCTTTCTTT
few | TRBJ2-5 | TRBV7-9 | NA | CASSFMVSADHQETQYF | TGTGCCAGCAGCTTTATGGTCTCGGCGGACCACCAAGAGACCCAGTACTTC
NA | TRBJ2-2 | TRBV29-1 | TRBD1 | CSVRQGRDTGELFF | TGCAGCGTCCGACAGGGAAGAGACACCGGGGAGCTGTTTTTT
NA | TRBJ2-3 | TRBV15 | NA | CATSRDYPAAQYF | TGTGCCACCAGCAGAGATTACCCAGCAGCGCAGTATTTT
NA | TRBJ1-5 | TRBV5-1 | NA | CASSSTGGSNQPQHF | TGCGCCAGCAGCTCTACGGGGGGGAGCAATCAGCCCCAGCATTTT
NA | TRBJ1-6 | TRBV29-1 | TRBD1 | CSVGGTDSPLHF | TGCAGCGTCGGTGGGACAGATTCACCCCTCCACTTT